The clone carrying this T cell receptor beta chain was seen only a few times. The antigen is undetermined. These data belong to a study of early T cells in non-severe SARS-CoV-2 infection. Study summary: Unpaired chains resulted from sequencing bulk RNA of unsorted whole blood. Study conclusions and caveats: Comparison of clonotypes with VDJdb favored anti-spike CD8 responses while missing private and CD4 specificities.

Unique molecular identifiers were added to individual cDNA molecules. TCRdb fed the 5' RACE reads into MiXCR, producing one record per CDR3 protein. The sample lists some 30,000 distinct CDR3 sequences, approximately 4.6% occurring once. This clonotype was obtained from an adult who was a healthcare worker with PCR-confirmed SARS-CoV-2 infection or an uninfected control (not recorded which). Sequenced: whole blood.

CDR3 sequence: CSVAPGAVIYEQYF. CDR3 DNA sequence: TGCAGCGTTGCCCCTGGGGCGGTTATCTACGAGCAGTACTTC. The genes are TRBV29-1 and TRBJ2-7, with D possibly matching TRBD1 (5 bases). Germline-derived CDR1 and CDR2 are SQVTM and ANQGSEA. The CDR3 runs 14 residues. V lost 4 bases and J 3 bases, leaving 16 bases between the germline ends.